This passage covers 14 T cell receptor beta chains from one sample sequenced in a study of radiation and T cells in renal cell carcinoma. Time point described: blood 2 weeks post-SBRT. The treatment here: 15 Gy SBRT to primary tumor, nephrectomy 4 weeks later. This table comes from immunoSEQ multiplex PCR, and its TCRdb copy is limited to in-frame clones, with some not included. Among 100,000 to 150,000 clones, around 82% were seen once, and the ten largest hold 5% to 6.5%. The sequencing used blood, collected from a patient whose treatment included radiotherapy and nephrectomy. These receptors originate from a man aged 50-59 years with renal cell carcinoma.

The chain employs TRBV5-8 and TRBJ2-7, with D possibly matching TRBD2 (6 bases). Per germline, CDR1 SGHTS and CDR2 YDEGEE. The CDR3 has 17 residues. Between the trimmed V and J ends, which lost 4 bases and 6 bases, there was a span of 26 bases. This CDR3 is CASSVWGLAAGDGEQYF. For the CDR3, the DNA is TGTGCCAGCAGCGTGTGGGGACTCGCAGCCGGCGACGGCGAGCAGTACTTC.

The CDR3 here is CASSPRGLIYGYTF. CDR3 bases: TGTGCCAGCAGTCCCAGGGGGCTGATCTATGGCTACACCTTC. The chain employs TRBV28 and TRBJ1-2, with 8 bases identical to TRBD1. V trimming: 5 bases; J trimming: 4 bases; junction bases outside the gene matches: 6. CDR3 length: 14 residues. CDR1 and CDR2 (germline): MDHEN, SYDVKM.

In its sample, this clone was seen once. A junction end diverges from the germline sequence, so it may reflect a read error. This rearrangement joins TRBV7-9 to TRBJ1-2; D might be TRBD1 (6 bases). CDR1 and CDR2 (germline): SEHNR, FQNEAQ (reference sequence). The CDR3 runs to 15 residues. The CDR3 DNA is TGTGCCAGCAGATTAGCGGGGGCTAGGGCCGGTGGCTACACCTTC. Translation gives CASRLAGARAGGYTF.

V gene TRBV7-3 combines with J gene TRBJ2-1; the match to TRBD2 covers 8 bases. The J segment lost 8 bases and the V segment lost 3 bases, leaving 12 bases of the junction unmatched. Germline CDR1 SGHTA, CDR2 FQGTGA. The length of the CDR3 is 16 residues. The CDR3 nucleotides are TGTGCCAGCAGCTTGCTCGGTAGCGGGAACGATGATGAGCAGTTCTTC. It yields the protein CASSLLGSGNDDEQFF.

The chain carries TRBV5-1 and TRBJ2-1; 8 bases agree with TRBD1. J lost 6 bases, V lost 4 bases, and 9 bases had no gene match. Germline CDR1 and CDR2: SGHRS and YFSETQ. The CDR3 contains 15 residues. The DNA for the CDR3 is TGCGCCAGCAGCGTAACGACAGGGGCTATCAATGAGCAGTTCTTC. Translating gives CASSVTTGAINEQFF.

The chain has TRBV7-2 and TRBJ2-7; D uncertain. Trimming shortened V by 1 base and J by 0 bases, and 7 bases separated the two germline ends. Germline assignment: CDR1 SGHTA and CDR2 FQGNSA. CDR3 length: 14 residues. For the CDR3, the DNA is TGTGCCAGCAGCTTAGGAAGCAGCTCCTACGAGCAGTACTTC. Its protein is CASSLGSSSYEQYF.

The chain recombines TRBV10-1 with TRBJ2-1; 10 bases match TRBD2. The length of the CDR3 is 12 residues. CDR1 and CDR2 (germline): WNHNN, SYGVQD (reference sequence). V lost 2 bases to trimming and J lost 15 bases; unmatched junction nucleotides: 4. The CDR3 spells CASSEASGSAFF. The CDR3 coding sequence is TGCGCCAGCAGTGAGGCTAGCGGGAGTGCGTTCTTC.

In regard to this clone: This sample also contains other DNA sequences that code for the same CDR3. The genes are TRBV5-4 and TRBJ2-7; D not resolved. The CDR3 is 12 residues long. Looked up from germline, CDR1 is SGHNT and CDR2 is YYREEE (reference sequence). Trimming shortened V by 0 bases and J by 4 bases, and 5 bases separated the two germline ends. The chain's CDR3 is CASSLGGYEQYF. Here the CDR3 DNA reads TGTGCCAGCAGCTTGGGCGGATACGAGCAGTACTTC.

The J gene is TRBJ2-7, the V gene TRBV5-1; tentative D call: TRBD2 (6 bases). CDR3 length: 15 amino acids. Germline CDR1 and CDR2: SGHRS and YFSETQ. Trimming took off 4 bases at V and 1 base at J, with 15 bases between the two ends. The CDR3 reads CASSPGGTGSYEQYF. For the CDR3, the DNA is TGCGCCAGCAGCCCTGGCGGGACTGGGTCCTACGAGCAGTACTTC.

Only a few counts were recorded for this clone. CDR3 bases: TGCAGCGTTGAAGTTGGAGGGGATCAGCCCCAGCATTTT. Residues: CSVEVGGDQPQHF. The chain recombines TRBV29-1 with TRBJ1-5; TRBD1 might be the D (5 bases). CDR1 SQVTM and CDR2 ANQGSEA come from the germline V gene. V dropped 1 base and J dropped 5 bases, with 9 bases sitting between them. CDR3 length: 13 amino acids. Full variable domain (missing parts from reference TRBV29-1 and TRBJ1-5): SAVISQKPSRDICQRGTSLTIQCQVDSQVTMMFWYRQQPGQSLTLIATANQGSEATYESGFVIDKFPISRPNLTFSTLTVSNMSPEDSSIYLCSVEVGGDQPQHFGDGTRLSIL.

The sample holds a few counts of this clone. This chain links TRBV2 with TRBJ1-5, with D hard to call. V lost 6 bases and J lost 2, with 11 bases in between. This CDR3 has 14 amino acids. The germline CDR1 and CDR2 sequences are SNHLY and FYNNEI. The CDR3 DNA follows: TGTGCCAGCAGCCTCCGGGAGCGCAATCAGCCCCAGCATTTT. Translated, it gives CASSLRERNQPQHF.

The chain is built from TRBV7-3 and TRBJ2-7; D uncertain. The CDR3 extends over 14 amino acids. CDR1 and CDR2 from the germline V gene are SGHTA and FQGTGA. V was cut by 0 bases and J by 3 bases, with 9 bases left in between. CDR3 protein: CASSLTGVHYEQYF. Written as DNA, the CDR3 is TGTGCCAGCAGCTTAACCGGTGTCCACTACGAGCAGTACTTC.

The rearrangement joins TRBV30 to TRBJ2-3; 7 nucleotides align to TRBD2. This CDR3 region has 13 residues. With 3 bases clipped from V and 8 bases from J, the junction kept 8 bases outside the gene matches. The germline gives CDR1 GTSNPN, CDR2 SVGIG (reference sequence). The CDR3 is CAWRGGSPGTQYF. As DNA, the CDR3 is TGTGCCTGGAGGGGCGGGAGTCCGGGTACGCAGTATTTT.

The chain links TRBV19 to TRBJ2-3; D perhaps matches TRBD1 (5 bases). CDR1 and CDR2 from the germline V gene are LNHDA and SQIVND (reference sequence). V was shortened by 5 bases and J by 0 bases, with 12 bases between the two germline ends. This CDR3 has 15 residues. As DNA, the CDR3 is TGTGCCAGTAGTCGACAGACAATCAGCACAGATACGCAGTATTTT. The encoded protein is CASSRQTISTDTQYF.